The 28 T cell receptor beta chains given below trace back to one sample, sequenced in a study of blood T cell repertoires in COVID-19. The assay was immunoSEQ multiplex PCR, and TCRdb's table has in-frame clones only and misses some. The sample holds just over 250,000 clones, about 90% seen once. Sequenced: peripheral blood. The receptors stem from a woman in her forties or fifties with acute or convalescent COVID-19.

This rearrangement joins TRBV27 to TRBJ2-1; possibly TRBD1 for D (6 bases). V lost 6 bases and J 9 bases, leaving 15 bases between the germline ends. Germline V gene sequence: CDR1 MNHEY, CDR2 SMNVEV (reference sequence). The CDR3 totals 13 residues. The CDR3 is CASSETGYGEQFF. CDR3 DNA: TGTGCCAGCAGCGAAACAGGGTACGGTGAGCAGTTCTTC.

The V and J genes are TRBV6-5 and TRBJ1-2; possible D gene TRBD1, 5 bases. V shed 6 bases and J shed 4 bases, with 12 bases lying between them. The germline V gene encodes CDR1 MNHEY and CDR2 SVGAGI. This CDR3 comprises 13 residues. The CDR3 region has the DNA TGTGCCAGCAGCCCCCAGGGTACCTATGGCTACACCTTC. This translates into CASSPQGTYGYTF.

The CDR3 loop is CASSGGSSHQETQYF. The CDR3 DNA reads TGTGCCAGCAGTGGAGGGTCTAGTCACCAAGAGACCCAGTACTTC. V is TRBV28 and J is TRBJ2-5, with D possibly matching TRBD2 (6 bases). V lost 5 bases to trimming and J lost 0 bases, with 13 bases between them. Germline loops: CDR1 MDHEN, CDR2 SYDVKM. This CDR3 is built from 15 residues. Using reference TRBV28 and TRBJ2-5 for the parts outside the CDR3, the full variable domain is DVKVTQSSRYLVKRTGEKVFLECVQDMDHENMFWYRQDPGLGLRLIYFSYDVKMKEKGDIPEGYSVSREKKERFSLILESASTNQTSMYLCASSGGSSHQETQYFGPGTRLLVL.

J is TRBJ1-1 and V is TRBV20-1, with 7 nucleotides matching TRBD1. Germline-derived CDR1 and CDR2 are DFQATT and SNEGSKA (reference sequence). Trimming took 3 bases from V and 3 from J; bases not matched to a gene: 7. The CDR3 sequence is 14 residues long. The CDR3 region is CSASRRQGDTEAFF. In nucleotides, the CDR3 is TGCAGTGCTAGTCGACGTCAGGGGGACACTGAAGCTTTCTTT.

On this clone: In the same sample, other DNA sequences code for this CDR3. The chain joins TRBV27 to TRBJ2-7, with D perhaps matching TRBD2 (6 bases). Trimming stripped 2 bases from V and 1 base from J, with 6 bases between. The CDR3 loop spans 13 amino acids. From germline, CDR1 is MNHEY and CDR2 SMNVEV (reference sequence). CDR3 in DNA: TGTGCCAGCAGTTTACGGGGGTCCTACGAGCAGTACTTC. This codes for CASSLRGSYEQYF.

The chain has TRBV7-2 and TRBJ1-5; D uncertain. Germline V lookup: CDR1 SGHTA, CDR2 FQGNSA. Trimming left V 4 bases short and J 5 bases short, with 9 bases between. The CDR3 has 13 amino acids. CDR3 DNA sequence: TGTGCCAGCAGCTCGAATCGGGATCAGCCCCAGCATTTT. Amino acid sequence: CASSSNRDQPQHF. The full variable domain, its missing parts supplied by reference TRBV7-2 and TRBJ1-5, is GAGVSQSPSNKVTEKGKDVELRCDPISGHTALYWYRQSLGQGLEFLIYFQGNSAPDKSGLPSDRFSAERTGGSVSTLTIQRTQQEDSAVYLCASSSNRDQPQHFGDGTRLSIL.

This clone was counted a few times. V is TRBV20-1 and J is TRBJ2-7, with unresolved D. The CDR3 extends over 10 amino acids. Trimming pared 6 bases from V and 4 bases from J, leaving 7 bases between. Germline lookup yields CDR1 DFQATT and CDR2 SNEGSKA (reference sequence). The CDR3 region has the DNA TGCAGTGCCAGTATATACGAGCAGTACTTC. Protein: CSASIYEQYF.

This chain's CDR3 is CASSNPSAYEQYF. CDR3 nucleotides: TGCGCCAGCAGCAACCCTAGCGCCTACGAGCAGTACTTC. The V gene is TRBV5-1, the J gene TRBJ2-7; perhaps TRBD2 as D (6 bases). V lost 4 bases and J lost 2, with 10 bases in between. Germline V gene lookup returns CDR1 SGHRS and CDR2 YFSETQ. The CDR3 is 13 amino acids.

CDR3 in amino acids: CASSFGAALFGYEQFF. Written as DNA, the CDR3 is TGTGCCAGCAGTTTTGGGGCAGCTCTTTTCGGATATGAGCAGTTCTTC. The gene calls are TRBV27 and TRBJ2-1, with D maybe TRBD1 (5 bases). V was cut by 3 bases and J by 8 bases, with 20 bases left in between. The germline gives CDR1 MNHEY, CDR2 SMNVEV (reference sequence). CDR3 length: 16 residues.

The chain has TRBV19 and TRBJ2-7; 9 bases align to TRBD1. There are 14 residues in the CDR3. Germline V gives CDR1 LNHDA, CDR2 SQIVND (reference sequence). The ends lost 2 bases at V and 5 bases at J; junction bases unmatched: 4. In DNA, the CDR3 is TGTGCCAGTAGTATAACAGGGGGCGTGAACGAGCAGTACTTC. Translation gives CASSITGGVNEQYF.

The chain is built from TRBV7-8 and TRBJ2-7; no clear D. Germline V CDR1 and CDR2: SGHVS, FQNEAQ. CDR3 size: 11 residues. The V end was cut by 5 bases, the J end by 4 bases, with 6 bases between. CDR3 residues: CASSARYEQYF. The DNA of the CDR3 is TGTGCCAGCAGCGCGCGATACGAGCAGTACTTC. Full variable domain (missing parts from reference TRBV7-8 and TRBJ2-7): GAGVSQSPRYKVAKRGQDVALRCDPISGHVSLFWYQQALGQGPEFLTYFQNEAQLDKSGLPSDRFFAERPEGSVSTLKIQRTQQEDSAVYLCASSARYEQYFGPGTRLTVT.

This sequence joins TRBV28 and TRBJ2-3, with a weak D call TRBD2 (5 bases). Per germline, CDR1 MDHEN and CDR2 SYDVKM. The V gene lost 6 bases and the J gene lost 0 bases, with 10 bases spanning the gap. This CDR3 region has 14 residues. CDR3 in amino acids: CASRAGASTDTQYF. CDR3 nucleotides: TGTGCCAGCAGGGCGGGCGCGAGCACAGATACGCAGTATTTT.

Concerning this clone itself: Other DNA sequences from this sample encode an identical CDR3 as well. The chain links TRBV28 to TRBJ2-7, with D unresolved. Germline V gives CDR1 MDHEN, CDR2 SYDVKM. The length of the CDR3 is 12 residues. Trimming pared 5 bases from V and 3 bases from J, leaving 8 bases between. The CDR3 region has the DNA TGTGCCAGCAGTCCACCCGGCTACGAGCAGTACTTC. It specifies CASSPPGYEQYF.

This clone appeared a few times. The rearrangement joins TRBV27 to TRBJ2-2, with D possibly matching TRBD2 (7 bases). Trimming removed 7 bases at V and 5 bases at J, with 20 bases between. Germline assignment: CDR1 MNHEY and CDR2 SMNVEV (reference sequence). This CDR3 comprises 16 residues. The CDR3 region has the DNA TGTGCCAGCACCGTCTATGGGGGAGGGGGTACCGGGGAGCTGTTTTTT. Protein: CASTVYGGGGTGELFF.

This clone was seen a single time. The rearrangement uses TRBV28 and TRBJ1-1; 9 bases are shared with TRBD1. Germline CDR1 reads MDHEN; CDR2 reads SYDVKM. J was trimmed by 3 bases and V by 5 bases; bases with no gene match: 10. This CDR3 spans 16 amino acids. CDR3 residues: CASSPAGTGWDTEAFF. CDR3 nucleotide sequence: TGTGCCAGCAGTCCCGCCGGGACAGGGTGGGACACTGAAGCTTTCTTT.

This clone is a singleton in its sample. The rearrangement uses TRBV23-1 and TRBJ2-3; 9 bases map to TRBD1. TRBV23-1 falls under the ORF class, with uncertain function. The CDR3 length is 14 residues. V shed 3 bases, J shed 6 bases, and the junction held 4 bases outside the gene matches. The CDR3 DNA follows: TGCGCCAGCAGTCATGGACAGGGGAACGATACGCAGTATTTT. Protein product: CASSHGQGNDTQYF.

V and J are TRBV4-2 and TRBJ2-1, with D perhaps TRBD2 (5 bases). The CDR3 has 18 residues. Germline CDR1 and CDR2: LGHNA and YNFKEQ. Deletions cut 3 bases from V and 0 bases from J, with 18 bases between. CDR3 region: CASSQPNLAFYSYNEQFF. The DNA for the CDR3 is TGTGCCAGCAGCCAGCCTAACCTAGCTTTCTACTCCTACAATGAGCAGTTCTTC.

V gene TRBV6-5 combines with J gene TRBJ1-2, with D tentatively TRBD1 (5 bases). The CDR3 spans 14 residues. The germline V gene encodes CDR1 MNHEY and CDR2 SVGAGI. V was cut by 2 bases and J by 4 bases, with 11 bases left in between. CDR3 bases: TGTGCCAGCAGTTACGCGGACATTTTCTATGGCTACACCTTC. Its protein product is CASSYADIFYGYTF.

The V and J genes are TRBV2 and TRBJ1-4; 7 nucleotides line up with TRBD1. Germline V gives CDR1 SNHLY, CDR2 FYNNEI. Trimming took 6 bases from V and 6 from J; bases not matched to a gene: 10. The CDR3 covers 15 residues. CDR3 nucleotides: TGTGCCAGCAGCCCGGAGGGGGCCGAGGATGAAAAACTGTTTTTT. Its protein is CASSPEGAEDEKLFF.

This chain joins TRBV7-8 and TRBJ2-7; TRBD2 matches at 8 bases. Trimming at V came to 5 bases and at J to 3 bases, leaving 12 bases not matched to a gene. The CDR3 loop spans 16 amino acids. Germline CDR1 reads SGHVS; CDR2 reads FQNEAQ. CDR3 amino acids: CASSPVSGSDLYEQYF. The DNA for the CDR3 is TGTGCCAGCAGCCCGGTAAGCGGGAGCGACCTCTACGAGCAGTACTTC.

The chain has TRBV10-3 and TRBJ1-5; the D gene is possibly TRBD1 (6 bases). CDR1 is ENHRY, CDR2 SYGVKD, per germline. The germline V and J ends were trimmed by 10 bases and 3 bases, with 16 bases remaining between them. The CDR3 spans 14 residues. DNA of the CDR3: TGTGCCACCGCCCCCAGGGGCTCCAATCAGCCCCAGCATTTT. It yields the protein CATAPRGSNQPQHF.

This chain connects TRBV6-6 to TRBJ1-3; 8 positions agree with TRBD1. This CDR3 spans 11 amino acids. Trimming took 4 bases from V and 16 from J; bases not matched to a gene: 6. CDR1 is MNHNY, CDR2 SVGAGI, per germline (reference sequence). The CDR3 DNA sequence: TGTGCCAGCAGTTGGCGCGGGACAGGCTATTTT. This sequence encodes CASSWRGTGYF.

This clone was detected a few times. This rearrangement joins TRBV19 to TRBJ1-5; D is possibly TRBD1 (6 bases). The V end lost 7 bases, the J end lost 0 bases, and 25 bases lay between the germline ends. The CDR3 runs 19 residues. Germline CDR1 and CDR2: LNHDA and SQIVND (reference sequence). This CDR3 reads CASKGGLLTPFYSNQPQHF. The CDR3 DNA reads as TGTGCCAGTAAGGGGGGGCTCCTGACCCCTTTTTATAGCAATCAGCCCCAGCATTTT. Complete variable domain (other parts from reference TRBV19 and TRBJ1-5): DGGITQSPKYLFRKEGQNVTLSCEQNLNHDAMYWYRQDPGQGLRLIYYSQIVNDFQKGDIAEGYSVSREKKESFPLTVTSAQKNPTAFYLCASKGGLLTPFYSNQPQHFGDGTRLSIL.

The CDR3 DNA is TGTGCCAGCACCGGCCGCGAGACAGGGGGCAATGAGCAGTTCTTC. This translates into CASTGRETGGNEQFF. The chain employs TRBV28 and TRBJ2-1, with 9 bases matching TRBD1. Looked up from germline, CDR1 is MDHEN and CDR2 is SYDVKM. J lost 6 bases, V lost 7 bases, and 10 bases had no gene match. This CDR3 has 15 residues.

V is TRBV2 and J is TRBJ2-1; TRBD2 matches at 13 bases. Germline trimming cut 11 bases from V and 1 base from J; bases unmatched to any gene: 5. Germline V gene data show CDR1 as SNHLY and CDR2 as FYNNEI. The CDR3 extends over 15 amino acids. CDR3 amino acids: CAGRTSGSSYNEQFF. DNA of the CDR3: TGTGCCGGCCGGACTAGCGGGAGTTCCTACAATGAGCAGTTCTTC. Combining the CDR3 with reference TRBV2 and TRBJ2-1 gives the whole variable domain EPEVTQTPSHQVTQMGQEVILRCVPISNHLYFYWYRQILGQKVEFLVSFYNNEISEKSEIFDDQFSVERPDGSNFTLKIRSTKLEDSAMYFCAGRTSGSSYNEQFFGPGTRLTVL.

The J gene is TRBJ1-5, the V gene TRBV4-1; 8 nucleotides agree with TRBD1. The ends lost 8 bases at V and 7 bases at J; junction bases unmatched: 10. The CDR3 runs to 14 residues. From germline, CDR1 is MGHRA and CDR2 YSYEKL. This chain's CDR3 is CASARTGRGQPQHF. In DNA form, the CDR3 reads TGCGCCAGCGCTAGGACAGGGCGGGGGCAGCCCCAGCATTTT.

This clone was seen just once. This rearrangement joins TRBV9 to TRBJ2-3; 9 nucleotides agree with TRBD2. V was pared by 3 bases and J by 6 bases, with 2 bases of the junction left unmatched. Germline CDR1 reads SGDLS; CDR2 reads YYNGEE. The CDR3 loop spans 13 amino acids. The CDR3 nucleotides read TGTGCCAGCAGCGACCTAGCGGGGGATACGCAGTATTTT. It specifies CASSDLAGDTQYF.

Only a few counts were recorded for this clone. V usage is TRBV5-1 and J usage is TRBJ2-7; 7 bases match TRBD2. The CDR3 extends over 14 amino acids. V lost 0 bases and J lost 6; bases outside the gene matches: 6. From germline, CDR1 is SGHRS and CDR2 YFSETQ. CDR3 protein: CASSLELAGSEQYF. CDR3 nucleotide sequence: TGCGCCAGCAGCTTGGAATTAGCGGGTTCCGAGCAGTACTTC.